The 20 T cell receptor beta chains below come from one sample, sequenced in a study of blood T cell repertoires in COVID-19. Libraries were prepared by immunoSEQ multiplex PCR; TCRdb keeps only in-frame clonotypes and omits some of them. The repertoire holds 200,000 to 300,000 clones, more than 85% seen once, with roughly 4.9% in the top ten. Sequencing was done on a sample of peripheral blood. The receptor source for this set is a woman aged 55-69 years with COVID-19, enrolled during active disease.

This sequence joins TRBV5-6 and TRBJ1-4; no reliable D call. Germline lookup yields CDR1 SGHDT and CDR2 YYEEEE. This CDR3 region has 14 residues. Trimming took 2 bases from V and 7 from J, leaving 12 bases between them. The CDR3 sequence is CASSLGGITEKLFF. The CDR3 DNA follows: TGTGCCAGCAGCTTAGGAGGGATTACTGAAAAACTGTTTTTT.

V and J are TRBV19 and TRBJ1-2; D uncertain. With 3 bases removed from V and 6 bases from J, the gap between germline ends came to 5 bases. From germline, CDR1 is LNHDA and CDR2 SQIVND (reference sequence). This CDR3 region has 11 residues. The CDR3 DNA is TGTGCCAGTAGTATTCAGGATGGCTACACCTTC. Translating it yields CASSIQDGYTF.

The chain has TRBV15 and TRBJ2-1, with 8 bases that match TRBD2. J lost 0 bases, V lost 5 bases, and 3 bases had no gene match. This CDR3 is built from 15 residues. Germline V CDR1 and CDR2: LNHNV, YYDKDF (reference sequence). DNA for the CDR3: TGTGCCACCAGCCTAGGGACTAGCTCCTACAATGAGCAGTTCTTC. Translating gives CATSLGTSSYNEQFF.

This CDR3 is CASSNGGQGSSEQFF. The DNA for the CDR3 is TGTGCCAGCAGCAACGGCGGACAGGGCTCGAGTGAGCAGTTCTTC. The V gene is TRBV28, the J gene TRBJ2-1; 8 positions agree with TRBD1. Germline assignment: CDR1 MDHEN and CDR2 SYDVKM. With 6 bases clipped from V and 9 bases from J, the junction kept 13 bases outside the gene matches. The CDR3 length is 15 residues.

V gene TRBV19 combines with J gene TRBJ2-1; TRBD2 matches at 9 bases. The length of the CDR3 is 13 residues. CDR1 and CDR2 (germline): LNHDA, SQIVND (reference sequence). The V and J ends lost 6 bases and 8 bases, in that order; junction bases with no gene match: 5. CDR3 nucleotides: TGTGCCAGTAGCGGGACTAGCCTCCATGAGCAGTTCTTC. Its protein is CASSGTSLHEQFF.

V gene TRBV28 combines with J gene TRBJ1-5; 8 nucleotides match TRBD1. The V gene's germline CDR1 is MDHEN and CDR2 SYDVKM. The CDR3 is 16 amino acids. Germline trimming cut 5 bases from V and 2 bases from J; bases unmatched to any gene: 8. CDR3 nucleotide sequence: TGTGCCAGCAGTCCCCATTCCAGGGGGCGCAATCAGCCCCAGCATTTT. This sequence encodes CASSPHSRGRNQPQHF.

This chain uses TRBV3-1 (or the pseudogene TRBV3-2) with TRBJ1-5; TRBD1 is a possible D gene (5 bases). V was pared by 0 bases and J by 6 bases, with 9 bases between. The CDR3 has 14 amino acids. Looked up from germline, CDR1 is LGHDT and CDR2 is YNNKEL (reference sequence). The CDR3 is CASSQDRVGQPQHF. The DNA of the CDR3 is TGTGCCAGCAGCCAAGACAGGGTTGGTCAGCCCCAGCATTTT.

This clone was found many times. The chain links TRBV30 to TRBJ1-2; the D gene is possibly TRBD1 (5 bases). Trimming removed 2 bases at V and 3 bases at J, with 10 bases between. The CDR3 totals 13 residues. Germline assignment: CDR1 GTSNPN and CDR2 SVGIG (reference sequence). DNA for the CDR3: TGTGCCTGGAGTATGGACACCTACTATGGCTACACCTTC. Amino acid sequence: CAWSMDTYYGYTF. Filled out from reference TRBV30 and TRBJ1-2, the complete variable domain reads SQTIHQWPATLVQPVGSPLSLECTVEGTSNPNLYWYRQAAGRGLQLLFYSVGIGQISSEVPQNLSASRPQDRQFILSSKKLLLSDSGFYLCAWSMDTYYGYTFGSGTRLTVV.

The CDR3 is CASSQQGVGSPLHF. The DNA of the CDR3 is TGTGCCAGCAGCCAACAGGGGGTGGGCTCACCCCTCCACTTT. The chain is built from TRBV5-5 and TRBJ1-6; 8 positions agree with TRBD1. The ends lost 4 bases at V and 10 bases at J; junction bases unmatched: 7. Germline V CDR1 and CDR2: SGHKS, YYEKEE (reference sequence). The CDR3 covers 14 residues.

The rearrangement uses TRBV18 and TRBJ1-1; no definite D call. The CDR3 has 14 residues. V was trimmed by 1 base and J by 5 bases, leaving 11 bases between them. The germline V gene encodes CDR1 KGHSH and CDR2 LQKENI. CDR3 nucleotide sequence: TGTGCCAGCTCACCACTCCGGGGTTGGACTGAAGCTTTCTTT. This gives the protein CASSPLRGWTEAFF. The variable domain in full, completed from reference TRBV18 and TRBJ1-1, reads NAGVMQNPRHLVRRRGQEARLRCSPMKGHSHVYWYRQLPEEGLKFMVYLQKENIIDESGMPKERFSAEFPKEGPSILRIQQVVRGDSAAYFCASSPLRGWTEAFFGQGTRLTVV.

This chain links TRBV3-1 (or the pseudogene TRBV3-2) with TRBJ1-5, with D possibly matching TRBD1 (5 bases). Germline V CDR1 and CDR2: LGHDT, YNNKEL (reference sequence). Trimming removed 3 bases at V and 3 bases at J, with 9 bases between. This CDR3 is 14 amino acids long. CDR3 sequence (DNA): TGTGCCAGCAGCCATCAGGGCTTCAATCAGCCCCAGCATTTT. Its translation: CASSHQGFNQPQHF.

A few counts support this clone. The V call is TRBV9, the J call TRBJ2-7, with D perhaps matching TRBD2 (5 bases). The length of the CDR3 is 14 residues. V was clipped by 4 bases and J by 7 bases, with 18 bases between them. Germline-derived CDR1 and CDR2 are SGDLS and YYNGEE. In DNA, the CDR3 is TGTGCCAGCAGCCCTGACACCCCTCCGGGGGAGCAGTACTTC. Amino acid sequence: CASSPDTPPGEQYF.

The V and J genes are TRBV19 and TRBJ2-5, with TRBD2 matching over 14 bases. V lost 4 bases to trimming and J lost 3 bases; unmatched junction nucleotides: 1. CDR3 length equals 15 residues. In germline, CDR1 is LNHDA, CDR2 SQIVND (reference sequence). For the CDR3, the DNA is TGTGCCAGTAGTAGGGGACTAGCGGGAGAAGAGACCCAGTACTTC. This sequence encodes CASSRGLAGEETQYF.

The J gene is TRBJ2-7, the V gene TRBV30; 8 positions match TRBD1. Germline trimming cut 1 base from V and 2 bases from J; bases unmatched to any gene: 16. Per the germline V gene, CDR1 is GTSNPN and CDR2 is SVGIG (reference sequence). The CDR3 spans 18 residues. The CDR3 DNA follows: TGTGCCTGGAGTGAGCCAGGGGGCACGACTGGGACTGCCTACGAGCAGTACTTC. This gives the protein CAWSEPGGTTGTAYEQYF.

The chain employs TRBV19 and TRBJ1-1; D gene uncertain. There are 17 residues in the CDR3. Looked up from germline, CDR1 is LNHDA and CDR2 is SQIVND (reference sequence). Trimming cost V 0 bases and J 0 bases, with 14 bases left between them. The CDR3 spells CASSIDPYRGLNTEAFF. As DNA, the CDR3 is TGTGCCAGTAGTATAGACCCATACCGGGGATTGAACACTGAAGCTTTCTTT.

J is TRBJ2-5 and V is TRBV19; maybe TRBD2 (6 bases). The germline V gene encodes CDR1 LNHDA and CDR2 SQIVND (reference sequence). Trimming cost V 5 bases and J 0 bases, with 25 bases left between them. CDR3 size: 19 residues. CDR3 in amino acids: CASSVRQTTSLVYQETQYF. CDR3 nucleotide sequence: TGTGCCAGTAGTGTCCGACAGACTACTAGCTTAGTTTACCAAGAGACCCAGTACTTC.

The chain joins TRBV28 to TRBJ2-7, with 8 nucleotides matching TRBD1. Germline CDR1 is MDHEN and CDR2 is SYDVKM. The CDR3 consists of 15 residues. V was clipped by 3 bases and J by 5 bases; unmatched bases: 9. In nucleotides, the CDR3 is TGTGCCAGCAGTTTTATCAGGGGGCTTTACCACGAGCAGTACTTC. It specifies CASSFIRGLYHEQYF.

V is TRBV5-1 and J is TRBJ2-7, with D possibly being TRBD1 (6 bases). The CDR3 is made up of 13 amino acids. From germline, CDR1 is SGHRS and CDR2 YFSETQ. V lost 3 bases and J lost 6, with 13 bases in between. The CDR3 protein is CASSSTGLGEQYF. For the CDR3, the DNA is TGCGCCAGCAGCTCAACAGGGCTGGGCGAGCAGTACTTC.

The chain is built from TRBV2 and TRBJ1-2; a weak D match, TRBD1 (5 bases). V lost 8 bases and J lost 8, with 15 bases in between. Per germline, CDR1 SNHLY and CDR2 FYNNEI. The CDR3 sequence is 12 residues long. In DNA, the CDR3 is TGTGCCAGCCGACAGACCCAGTTCGGCTACACCTTC. Amino acid sequence: CASRQTQFGYTF.

The rearrangement links TRBV28 to TRBJ2-5; 9 bases line up with TRBD2. CDR3 size: 15 residues. V gave up 2 bases and J gave up 5 bases; unmatched junction bases: 6. In germline, CDR1 is MDHEN, CDR2 SYDVKM. As DNA, the CDR3 is TGTGCCAGCAGTTTAGCAGCGGGAGGCGGGGAGACCCAGTACTTC. Amino acid sequence: CASSLAAGGGETQYF.